This T cell receptor beta chain was profiled in a study of identical twins. Study-level results: Models underestimated out-of-frame TCR alpha sharing in monozygotic twins. Among beta out-of-frame sequences, excess sharing between twins appeared weaker.

On this clonotype itself: What it binds is not known.

V lost 5 bases and J 3 bases, leaving 13 bases between the germline ends. CDR3 length: 14 residues. Germline V lookup: CDR1 MNHNY, CDR2 SVGAGI (reference sequence). TCRdb re-called the 5' RACE reads with MiXCR, one entry per CDR3 protein. Of 1.5 million to 2 million distinct CDR3 sequences listed, less than 40% are singletons. Sequencing used cord blood. This chain links TRBV6-6 with TRBJ1-2; D perhaps matches TRBD1 (5 bases). The TCR comes from a newborn girl in good health. CDR3 nucleotide sequence: TGTGCCAGCAGTAGCAGACAGTTCCACTATGGCTACACCTTC. It specifies CASSSRQFHYGYTF.